The sequence of this T cell receptor (beta chain) was determined in a study of CD8 T cells in Susac syndrome. Reverse transcription used about 0.45 to 1 ug RNA and random hexamers. One entry per CDR3 protein, called by TCRdb with MiXCR from the immunoSEQ multiplex PCR reads. The sample includes about 130,000 distinct CDR3 sequences, more than 80% of them seen just once. Sequencing targeted TCR beta in blood CD8+ and CD4+ T cells. Both CD4+ and CD8+ T cells were negatively isolated, and TEMRA cells underwent FACS enrichment. This receptor was taken from a human donor with multiple sclerosis. The source material was CD8+ T cells from PBMCs.

The DNA of the CDR3 is TGTGCCAGCAGCTTAGGGATAGGACCCAATGAGCAGTTCTTC. Protein product: CASSLGIGPNEQFF. J is TRBJ2-1 and V is TRBV13, with D unresolved. Germline assignment: CDR1 PRHDT and CDR2 FYEKMQ (reference sequence). This CDR3 is built from 14 residues. The V gene lost 0 bases and the J gene lost 6 bases, with 9 bases spanning the gap.